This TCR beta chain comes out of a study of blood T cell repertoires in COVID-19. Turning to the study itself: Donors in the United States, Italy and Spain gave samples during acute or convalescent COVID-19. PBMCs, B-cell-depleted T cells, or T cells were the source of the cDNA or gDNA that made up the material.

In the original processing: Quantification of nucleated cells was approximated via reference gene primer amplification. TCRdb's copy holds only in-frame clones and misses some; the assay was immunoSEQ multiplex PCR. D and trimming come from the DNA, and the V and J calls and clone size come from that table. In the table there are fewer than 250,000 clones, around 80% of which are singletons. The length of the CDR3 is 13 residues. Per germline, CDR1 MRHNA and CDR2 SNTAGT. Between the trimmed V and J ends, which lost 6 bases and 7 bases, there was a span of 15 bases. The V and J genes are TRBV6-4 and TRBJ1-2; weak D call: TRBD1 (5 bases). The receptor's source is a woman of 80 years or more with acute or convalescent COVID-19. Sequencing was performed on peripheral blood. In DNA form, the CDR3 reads TGTGCCAGCAGACCCAACGGGGGGTTTGGCTACACCTTC. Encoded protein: CASRPNGGFGYTF.